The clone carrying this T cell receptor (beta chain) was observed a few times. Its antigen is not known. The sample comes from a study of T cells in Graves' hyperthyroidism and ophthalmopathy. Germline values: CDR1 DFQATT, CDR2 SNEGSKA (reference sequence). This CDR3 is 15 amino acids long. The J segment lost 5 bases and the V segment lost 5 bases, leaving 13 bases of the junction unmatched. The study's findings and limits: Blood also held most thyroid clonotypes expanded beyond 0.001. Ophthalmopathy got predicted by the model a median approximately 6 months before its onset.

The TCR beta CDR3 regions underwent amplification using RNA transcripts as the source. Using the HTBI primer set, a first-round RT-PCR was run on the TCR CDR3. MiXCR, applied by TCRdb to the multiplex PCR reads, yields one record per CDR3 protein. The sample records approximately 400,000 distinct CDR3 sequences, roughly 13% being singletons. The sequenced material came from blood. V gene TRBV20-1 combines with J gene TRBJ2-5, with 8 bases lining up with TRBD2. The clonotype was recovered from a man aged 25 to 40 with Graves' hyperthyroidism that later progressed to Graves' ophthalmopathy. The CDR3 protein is CSAPITSGAPETQYF. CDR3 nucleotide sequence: TGCAGTGCTCCTATTACTAGCGGTGCGCCGGAGACCCAGTACTTC.